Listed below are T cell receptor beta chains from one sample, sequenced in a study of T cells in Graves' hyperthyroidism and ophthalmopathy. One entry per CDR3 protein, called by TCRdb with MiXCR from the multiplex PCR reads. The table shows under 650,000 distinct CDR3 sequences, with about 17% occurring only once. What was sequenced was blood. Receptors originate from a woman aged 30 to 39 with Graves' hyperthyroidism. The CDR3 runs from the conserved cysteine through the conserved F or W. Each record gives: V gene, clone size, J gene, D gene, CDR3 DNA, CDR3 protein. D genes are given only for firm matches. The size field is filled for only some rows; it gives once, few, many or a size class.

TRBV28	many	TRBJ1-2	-	TGTGCCAGCAGTTTATCGGTGGGTCGTGGCTACACCTTC	CASSLSVGRGYTF
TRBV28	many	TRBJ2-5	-	TGTGCCAGCAGTTCTATGGAGACCCAGTACTTC	CASSSMETQYF
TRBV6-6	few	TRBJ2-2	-	TGTGCCAGCAGTTACGAGGGGCAGCGGACCGGGGAGCTGTTTTTT	CASSYEGQRTGELFF
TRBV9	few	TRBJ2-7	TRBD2	TGTGCCAGCAGCGCGCAGTCGGGACTAGCGGCCGAGCAGTACTTC	CASSAQSGLAAEQYF
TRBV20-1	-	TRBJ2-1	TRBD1	TGCAGGGCGGATCTGACAGGGGCGTACAATGAGCAGTTCTTC	CRADLTGAYNEQFF
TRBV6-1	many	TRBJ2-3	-	TGTGCCACCTCTCCCGAATTCACAGATACGCAGTATTTT	CATSPEFTDTQYF
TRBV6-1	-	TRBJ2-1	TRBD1	TGTGCCAGCAGGACCCTTGGACAGGGGAATGAGCAGTTCTTC	CASRTLGQGNEQFF
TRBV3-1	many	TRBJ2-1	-	TGTGCCAGCAGCCAAGCGGGAGTATACAATGAGCAGTTCTTC	CASSQAGVYNEQFF
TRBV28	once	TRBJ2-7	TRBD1	TGTGCCAGCAGTTTACGAGGGACAGGGCTCTACGAGCAGTACTTC	CASSLRGTGLYEQYF
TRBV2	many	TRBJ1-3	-	TGTGCCAGCAGTGAAGGGTGGGGCACAAACTCTGGAAACACCATATATTTT	CASSEGWGTNSGNTIYF
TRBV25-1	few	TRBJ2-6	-	TGTGCCAGCAGTGCTCGTACTGGGGCCAACGTCCTGACTTTC	CASSARTGANVLTF
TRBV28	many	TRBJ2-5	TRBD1	TGTGCCAGCATCCCTGTCTGGGGACAGGGGGGTGGGGAGACCCAGTACTTC	CASIPVWGQGGGETQYF
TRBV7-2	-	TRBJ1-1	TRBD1	TGTGCCAGCAGCTCCGACAGGGGGCTGGGTGAAGCTTTCTTT	CASSSDRGLGEAFF
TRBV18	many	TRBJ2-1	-	TGTGCCAGCTCACGGTCCCGAGGTGAGGGGGGTGAGCAGTTCTTC	CASSRSRGEGGEQFF
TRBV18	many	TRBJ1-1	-	TGTGCCAGCTCACCATCACAGAGGAACACTGAAGCTTTCTTT	CASSPSQRNTEAFF
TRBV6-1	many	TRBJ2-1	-	TGTGCCAGCAAAGCGGGATGGGGGCCCGGTGAGCAGTTCTTC	CASKAGWGPGEQFF